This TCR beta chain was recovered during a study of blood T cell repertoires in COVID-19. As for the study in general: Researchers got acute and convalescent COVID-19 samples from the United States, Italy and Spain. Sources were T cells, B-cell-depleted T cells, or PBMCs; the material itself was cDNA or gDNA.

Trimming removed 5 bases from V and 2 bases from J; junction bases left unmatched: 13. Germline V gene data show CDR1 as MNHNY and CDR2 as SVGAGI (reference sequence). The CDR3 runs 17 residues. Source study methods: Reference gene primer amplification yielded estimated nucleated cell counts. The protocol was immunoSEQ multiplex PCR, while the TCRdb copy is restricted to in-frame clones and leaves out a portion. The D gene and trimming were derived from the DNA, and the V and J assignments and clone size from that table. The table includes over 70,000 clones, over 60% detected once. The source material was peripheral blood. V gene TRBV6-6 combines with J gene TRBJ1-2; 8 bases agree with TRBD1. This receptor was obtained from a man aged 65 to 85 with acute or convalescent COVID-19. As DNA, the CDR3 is TGTGCCAGCAGTCCTGGGACAGGTAGTCTTGGGAACTATGGCTACACCTTC. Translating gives CASSPGTGSLGNYGYTF.